Below are 21 T cell receptor beta chains sequenced from a single sample in a study of shared clonotypes between healthy human individuals. Libraries were prepared by immunoSEQ multiplex PCR; TCRdb keeps only in-frame clonotypes and omits some of them. The table has approximately 1.5 million clones, roughly 98% seen once. Input material: naive CD4+ T cells sorted from blood. Stated subset: CD45RA+ positively selected. The origin of the receptors is a man aged 25 to 40 in good health.

Points on this clone: Other DNA sequences of this sample code for an identical CDR3. The V gene is TRBV5-4, the J gene TRBJ2-1; the D is unclear. From germline, CDR1 is SGHNT and CDR2 YYREEE (reference sequence). The CDR3 runs 13 residues. Trimming removed 4 bases from V and 7 bases from J, with 12 bases in between. This CDR3 reads CASSPRYENEQFF. The CDR3 region has the DNA TGTGCCAGCAGCCCGCGCTATGAAAATGAGCAGTTCTTC.

The chain couples TRBV5-1 to TRBJ2-3; possible D gene TRBD2, 6 bases. Trimming shortened V by 4 bases and J by 5 bases, and 17 bases separated the two germline ends. The germline V gene encodes CDR1 SGHRS and CDR2 YFSETQ. The CDR3 is 15 amino acids. CDR3: CASSRSGDAGDTQYF. CDR3 coding DNA: TGCGCCAGCAGCCGGTCGGGGGATGCAGGAGATACGCAGTATTTT.

The V gene is TRBV6-1, the J gene TRBJ1-4; D possibly corresponds to TRBD1 (6 bases). This CDR3 comprises 14 residues. The V gene's germline CDR1 is MNHNS and CDR2 SASEGT. V lost 5 bases and J lost 8, with 15 bases in between. DNA for the CDR3: TGTGCCAGCAGTATAGGGGGGGGGCGCGAAAAACTGTTTTTT. Translated, it gives CASSIGGGREKLFF.

The rearrangement links TRBV5-3 to TRBJ2-7, with D perhaps TRBD2 (5 bases). TRBV5-3 is placed among ORFs of uncertain function. The CDR3 sequence is 14 residues long. The V end was cut by 2 bases, the J end by 10 bases, with 19 bases between. The DNA for the CDR3 is TGTGCCAGAAGCTTCCCGGGGTCCGTAACCTACCAGTACTTC. Translated, it gives CARSFPGSVTYQYF.

With respect to this clone: Compared with germline, one end of the junction differs, possibly owing to a read error. The chain uses TRBV7-9 and TRBJ2-1; maybe TRBD2 (6 bases). The germline V gene has CDR1 SEHNR and CDR2 FQNEAQ (reference sequence). The CDR3 is made up of 15 amino acids. Here the CDR3 reads CASSLARVGEDEQFF. The CDR3 nucleotides read TGTGCCAGCAGCCTAGCGCGGGTAGGGGAGGATGAGCAGTTCTTC.

The chain links TRBV14 to TRBJ1-2; D may be TRBD1 (5 bases). The V gene lost 1 base and the J gene lost 7 bases, with 10 bases spanning the gap. Per germline, CDR1 SGHDN and CDR2 FVKESK. The CDR3 length is 13 residues. CDR3 amino acids: CASSQVRAAGYTF. The CDR3 region has the DNA TGTGCCAGCAGCCAAGTCAGGGCCGCTGGCTACACCTTC.

The genes are TRBV5-5 and TRBJ2-5, with D tentatively TRBD2 (5 bases). There are 14 residues in the CDR3. Trimming removed 0 bases from V and 5 bases from J, with 11 bases in between. The germline gives CDR1 SGHKS, CDR2 YYEKEE (reference sequence). CDR3 in amino acids: CASSLAPREETQYF. CDR3 bases: TGTGCCAGCAGCTTGGCCCCAAGGGAGGAGACCCAGTACTTC.

The CDR3 protein is CASRRLGRTNDTEAFF. CDR3 nucleotide sequence: TGTGCCAGCAGGAGACTCGGACGGACTAATGACACTGAAGCTTTCTTT. V is TRBV6-9 and J is TRBJ1-1; D is undetermined. From germline, CDR1 is MNHGY and CDR2 SVAAGI. Trimming cost V 6 bases and J 3 bases, with 20 bases left between them. This CDR3 has 16 residues.

The CDR3 protein is CASSLRRESSYEQYF. The CDR3 DNA follows: TGTGCCAGCTCCCTCCGACGGGAGAGCTCCTACGAGCAGTACTTC. V usage is TRBV18 and J usage is TRBJ2-7; D may be TRBD2 (6 bases). The CDR3 sequence is 15 residues long. The V and J ends lost 6 bases and 0 bases respectively, with 15 bases between them. Germline V gene lookup returns CDR1 KGHSH and CDR2 LQKENI.

The V and J genes are TRBV28 and TRBJ1-3; D is uncertain. Germline loops: CDR1 MDHEN, CDR2 SYDVKM. The CDR3 is 13 residues long. Trimming left V 5 bases short and J 0 bases short, with 5 bases between. The CDR3 region has the DNA TGTGCCAGCAGTCAAGGCTCTGGAAACACCATATATTTT. Its protein product is CASSQGSGNTIYF.

This chain links TRBV7-8 with TRBJ2-1, with D tentatively TRBD1 (6 bases). Germline loops: CDR1 SGHVS, CDR2 FQNEAQ. The V gene lost 1 base and the J gene lost 2 bases, with 9 bases spanning the gap. The CDR3 covers 15 residues. CDR3 in DNA: TGTGCCAGCAGCTTAGTGGCAGGGGCCTACAATGAGCAGTTCTTC. The encoded protein is CASSLVAGAYNEQFF.

V gene TRBV2 combines with J gene TRBJ2-3, with 9 bases lining up with TRBD2. The CDR3 has 15 residues. Germline CDR1 SNHLY, CDR2 FYNNEI. V lost 5 bases to trimming and J lost 5 bases; unmatched junction nucleotides: 8. The CDR3 here is CASSSLSGRIDTQYF. CDR3 coding DNA: TGTGCCAGCAGTTCTCTTAGCGGGAGAATAGATACGCAGTATTTT. Looking up the rest from reference TRBV2 and TRBJ2-3 gives the full variable domain: EPEVTQTPSHQVTQMGQEVILRCVPISNHLYFYWYRQILGQKVEFLVSFYNNEISEKSEIFDDQFSVERPDGSNFTLKIRSTKLEDSAMYFCASSSLSGRIDTQYFGPGTRLTVL.

V gene TRBV4-1 combines with J gene TRBJ2-5; TRBD2 is a possible D gene (6 bases). Trimming pared 0 bases from V and 2 bases from J, leaving 10 bases between. Germline V lookup: CDR1 MGHRA, CDR2 YSYEKL. The CDR3 loop spans 15 amino acids. The DNA for the CDR3 is TGCGCCAGCAGCCAAGAAGCGGGCTCACAAGAGACCCAGTACTTC. Protein: CASSQEAGSQETQYF.

The chain has TRBV13 and TRBJ2-1, with D perhaps matching TRBD1 or TRBD2 (6 bases each). This CDR3 is 16 amino acids long. Germline V gene sequence: CDR1 PRHDT, CDR2 FYEKMQ (reference sequence). The V end lost 0 bases, the J end lost 4 bases, and 13 bases lay between the germline ends. CDR3 nucleotide sequence: TGTGCCAGCAGCTTAGGGGTCCTAGGGGGGTACAATGAGCAGTTCTTC. Translation gives CASSLGVLGGYNEQFF.

J is TRBJ2-1 and V is TRBV28; maybe TRBD1 (7 bases). The V end lost 10 bases, the J end lost 3 bases, and 10 bases lay between the germline ends. The germline V gene encodes CDR1 MDHEN and CDR2 SYDVKM. The CDR3 consists of 12 residues. DNA of the CDR3: TGTGCCACGCGGGACAGCTACAATGAGCAGTTCTTC. This codes for CATRDSYNEQFF. Filled out from reference TRBV28 and TRBJ2-1, the complete variable domain reads DVKVTQSSRYLVKRTGEKVFLECVQDMDHENMFWYRQDPGLGLRLIYFSYDVKMKEKGDIPEGYSVSREKKERFSLILESASTNQTSMYLCATRDSYNEQFFGPGTRLTVL.

The chain couples TRBV11-3 to TRBJ2-5; D may be TRBD2 (5 bases). This CDR3 comprises 13 residues. Trimming stripped 3 bases from V and 5 bases from J, with 10 bases between. Germline assignment: CDR1 SGHNT and CDR2 YENEEA. The CDR3 protein is CASSFGERETQYF. The CDR3 DNA is TGTGCCAGCAGCTTCGGGGAAAGGGAGACCCAGTACTTC.

In this sample, this clone turned up once. V is TRBV2 and J is TRBJ2-1; 10 nucleotides line up with TRBD2. V shed 4 bases, J shed 7 bases, and the junction held 7 bases outside the gene matches. This CDR3 has 15 residues. Germline loops: CDR1 SNHLY, CDR2 FYNNEI. CDR3 DNA: TGTGCCAGCAGTGTACCCAGCGGGAGGGGAAATGAGCAGTTCTTC. It is translated as CASSVPSGRGNEQFF.

The genes are TRBV28 and TRBJ1-2; 7 nucleotides match TRBD1. Germline trimming cut 7 bases from V and 8 bases from J; bases unmatched to any gene: 16. The CDR3 has 15 amino acids. The V gene's germline CDR1 is MDHEN and CDR2 SYDVKM. CDR3 amino acids: CASTMTGKSLWGYTF. The CDR3 nucleotides read TGTGCCAGCACAATGACAGGGAAGAGTCTATGGGGCTACACCTTC.

The chain couples TRBV7-8 to TRBJ2-7, with 11 bases fitting TRBD2. In germline, CDR1 is SGHVS, CDR2 FQNEAQ. Trimming removed 1 base from V and 0 bases from J; junction bases left unmatched: 2. The CDR3 covers 16 residues. The CDR3 protein is CASSLGGLAASYEQYF. CDR3 sequence (DNA): TGTGCCAGCAGCTTAGGGGGACTAGCGGCCTCCTACGAGCAGTACTTC.

This chain connects TRBV7-9 to TRBJ2-2; TRBD2 agrees at 7 bases. Germline loops: CDR1 SEHNR, CDR2 FQNEAQ (reference sequence). The CDR3 runs to 17 residues. V lost 5 bases to trimming and J lost 5 bases; unmatched junction nucleotides: 14. CDR3 coding DNA: TGTGCCAGCAGCCCCGCTCGACTAGCCCCCTCGACCGGGGAGCTGTTTTTT. This gives the protein CASSPARLAPSTGELFF.

The V gene is TRBV6-1, the J gene TRBJ2-3; 10 nucleotides match TRBD2. The ends lost 2 bases at V and 4 bases at J; junction bases unmatched: 3. The CDR3 contains 15 residues. The V gene's germline CDR1 is MNHNS and CDR2 SASEGT. CDR3 in DNA: TGTGCCAGCAGTGAAAGGCTAGCGGGGGCAGATACGCAGTATTTT. Residues: CASSERLAGADTQYF.